The subject of this entry is one TCR beta chain. Its target is unknown. The CDR3 sequence is 15 residues long. V lost 5 bases and J 5 bases, leaving 19 bases between the germline ends. TCRdb itself ran the reads through MiXCR, one entry per CDR3 protein. The profile shows more than 250,000 distinct CDR3 sequences, roughly 25% of them singletons. This specimen comes from a study of T cell repertoires in cytomegalovirus infection. Study-level points and caveats: HLA-C-restricted CMV clonotypes gave the most frequent clonotype in two of eight donors.

The TCR was taken from a human donor in good health (CMV status not recorded). Some clones in this sample may be carry-over from other donors' samples. The rearrangement links TRBV12-3 or TRBV12-4 to TRBJ2-7, with D possibly matching TRBD2 (6 bases). The sequencing here drew on cultured PBMCs, taken from culture after CMV antigen stimulation. DNA of the CDR3: TGTGCCAGCAGTCGAGGGACTCTTAAGAGCAACGAGCAGTACTTC. Amino acid sequence: CASSRGTLKSNEQYF.